These 27 T cell receptor beta chains were sequenced from one sample in a study of metastatic and nonmetastatic thyroid tumors. MiXCR was used by TCRdb to re-call the PCR reads. The sample lists about 27,000 clones; 15% were seen once. Ahead of thyroid surgery, no patient had received treatment of any kind. The sequencing sample was made of blood. Every receptor here comes from a male donor with papillary thyroid cancer or a benign thyroid nodule (not recorded which). Some clones in this sample may be carry-over from other donors' samples.

Relative to its sample, this clone is medium-sized. The chain carries TRBV4-1 and TRBJ2-7; D not certain. Trimming left V 2 bases short and J 7 bases short, with 6 bases between. Germline-derived CDR1 and CDR2 are MGHRA and YSYEKL. The CDR3 has 11 amino acids. The CDR3 loop reads CASSQNAEQYF. CDR3 nucleotide sequence: TGCGCCAGCAGCCAAAATGCTGAGCAGTACTTC.

This clone was seen ten or more times. The chain employs TRBV2 and TRBJ2-1; maybe TRBD2 (5 bases). V lost 4 bases and J lost 2, with 15 bases in between. The germline gives CDR1 SNHLY, CDR2 FYNNEI. The CDR3 is 16 amino acids. This CDR3 is CASSAQLVTPYNEQFF. The CDR3 DNA reads TGTGCCAGCAGTGCCCAACTAGTGACCCCCTACAATGAGCAGTTCTTC.

This clone was detected ten times or more. The chain is built from TRBV11-2 and TRBJ2-2, with D possibly TRBD1 on 6 matching bases. The CDR3 covers 16 residues. Germline CDR1 SGHAT, CDR2 FQNNGV. Trimming removed 4 bases from V and 5 bases from J, with 17 bases in between. The CDR3 is CASSSGSTGATGELFF. The CDR3 DNA sequence: TGTGCCAGCAGCTCCGGATCGACAGGCGCGACCGGGGAGCTGTTTTTT.

This clone has at least ten counts. V gene TRBV28 combines with J gene TRBJ1-5; 9 nucleotides match TRBD1. After removal of 3 bases from V and 3 bases from J, the junction contained 12 bases not matched to a gene. Germline V gives CDR1 MDHEN, CDR2 SYDVKM. This CDR3 contains 18 residues. This CDR3 reads CASSFPPGTGLINQPQHF. CDR3 bases: TGTGCCAGCAGTTTCCCTCCCGGGACAGGGCTGATCAATCAGCCCCAGCATTTT.

This clone is deemed medium-sized (0.01 to 0.1%). The chain is built from TRBV5-1 and TRBJ2-7; tentative D call: TRBD1 (5 bases). Trimming stripped 0 bases from V and 2 bases from J, with 9 bases between. Per germline, CDR1 SGHRS and CDR2 YFSETQ. The CDR3 is 14 amino acids. The CDR3 loop reads CASSLDQGPYEQYF. The CDR3 DNA sequence: TGCGCCAGCAGCTTGGACCAGGGTCCCTACGAGCAGTACTTC.

This clone was counted ten times or more. The V and J genes are TRBV11-2 and TRBJ1-1; D is uncertain. From germline, CDR1 is SGHAT and CDR2 FQNNGV. The V and J ends lost 4 bases and 0 bases respectively, with 12 bases between them. The CDR3 is made up of 15 amino acids. The chain's CDR3 is CASSSLQMMNTEAFF. The CDR3 DNA is TGTGCCAGCAGCTCCCTACAGATGATGAACACTGAAGCTTTCTTT.

The chain links TRBV28 to TRBJ1-3; the D gene is possibly TRBD1 (6 bases). CDR1 MDHEN and CDR2 SYDVKM come from the germline V gene. The CDR3 sequence is 15 residues long. V was pared by 2 bases and J by 4 bases, with 12 bases between. Here the CDR3 DNA reads TGTGCCAGCAGTTTAGCGGCAGGGACAGGAAACACCATATATTTT. Amino acids: CASSLAAGTGNTIYF.

Ten or more counts support this clone. The chain joins TRBV25-1 to TRBJ1-2; D unclear. Trimming left V 10 bases short and J 3 bases short, with 12 bases between. The length of the CDR3 is 12 residues. The germline V gene encodes CDR1 MGHDK and CDR2 SYGVNS. CDR3 DNA: TGTGCCATCCAAGGACCTTACTATGGCTACACCTTC. Its protein product is CAIQGPYYGYTF.

There are many counts of this clone. The V and J genes are TRBV10-3 and TRBJ1-5; D is ambiguous. Trimming took off 6 bases at V and 3 bases at J, with 3 bases between the two ends. Germline lookup yields CDR1 ENHRY and CDR2 SYGVKD. CDR3 length equals 11 residues. In nucleotides, the CDR3 is TGTGCCATCAGGGACAATCAGCCCCAGCATTTT. This encodes CAIRDNQPQHF.

The table lists this clone with many counts. The CDR3 DNA follows: TGTGCCAGCTTCGGGACAGGCCGAAATTCACCCCTCCACTTT. Protein product: CASFGTGRNSPLHF. The V and J genes are TRBV18 and TRBJ1-6; 8 bases match TRBD1. This CDR3 has 14 residues. The J segment lost 7 bases and the V segment lost 7 bases, leaving 6 bases of the junction unmatched. Germline V gene lookup returns CDR1 KGHSH and CDR2 LQKENI.

This clone is judged medium-sized (0.01 to 0.1%). The CDR3 bases are TGTGCCAGCAGTTTCTTATCGGGGGCGAACACCGGGGAGCTGTTTTTT. This translates into CASSFLSGANTGELFF. The gene calls are TRBV12-3 or TRBV12-4 and TRBJ2-2, with a tentative D call TRBD2 (6 bases). Trimming shortened V by 3 bases and J by 0 bases, and 11 bases separated the two germline ends. This CDR3 comprises 16 residues.

By sample share, this clone is medium-sized. The V call is TRBV9, the J call TRBJ1-5, with a possible D match to TRBD1 (6 bases). CDR1 is SGDLS, CDR2 YYNGEE, per germline. The CDR3 has 15 amino acids. Trimming stripped 4 bases from V and 4 bases from J, with 15 bases between. The CDR3 sequence: CASSREGVVNQPQHF. Written as DNA, the CDR3 is TGTGCCAGCAGCAGGGAGGGGGTTGTTAATCAGCCCCAGCATTTT.

This clone appeared many times. The V gene is TRBV5-1, the J gene TRBJ2-3, with TRBD2 identical over 10 bases. The ends lost 1 base at V and 4 bases at J; junction bases unmatched: 3. The CDR3 is made up of 15 amino acids. The germline V gene encodes CDR1 SGHRS and CDR2 YFSETQ. CDR3 nucleotide sequence: TGCGCCAGCAGCTTGAGCGGGAGGGCCCCAGATACGCAGTATTTT. Translating it yields CASSLSGRAPDTQYF.

This chain links TRBV28 with TRBJ2-7, with D possibly TRBD2 on 6 matching bases. Trimming pared 4 bases from V and 2 bases from J, leaving 12 bases between. This CDR3 spans 14 amino acids. Germline assignment: CDR1 MDHEN and CDR2 SYDVKM. The CDR3 coding sequence is TGTGCCAGCAGTTCCAGCGGGCCACCCTACGAGCAGTACTTC. Translated: CASSSSGPPYEQYF.

This clone came up many times. The V and J genes are TRBV3-1 and TRBJ1-1, with TRBD1 identical over 7 bases. The CDR3 spans 14 residues. V was clipped by 4 bases and J by 4 bases; unmatched bases: 6. Germline-derived CDR1 and CDR2 are LGHDT and YNNKEL (reference sequence). CDR3 protein: CASSRTTGATEAFF. The CDR3 DNA is TGTGCCAGCAGCCGGACCACAGGGGCCACTGAAGCTTTCTTT. Looking up the rest from reference TRBV3-1 and TRBJ1-1 gives the full variable domain: DTAVSQTPKYLVTQMGNDKSIKCEQNLGHDTMYWYKQDSKKFLKIMFSYNNKELIINETVPNRFSPKSPDKAHLNLHINSLELGDSAVYFCASSRTTGATEAFFGQGTRLTVV.

This clone was counted a few times. The junction shows a germline mismatch at one end, possibly a read error. The genes are TRBV6-1 and TRBJ2-7, with TRBD1 identical over 8 bases. Germline CDR1 MNHNS, CDR2 SASEGT. The CDR3 sequence is 13 residues long. The CDR3 DNA is TGTGCCAGCAGGGGGACAGGTCTTGGAGAGCATTACTTC. It specifies CASRGTGLGEHYF.

The chain links TRBV28 to TRBJ1-3; D not resolved. The CDR3 length is 14 residues. Germline V lookup: CDR1 MDHEN, CDR2 SYDVKM. The germline V and J ends were trimmed by 7 bases and 3 bases, with 13 bases remaining between them. The CDR3 DNA reads TGTGCCAGCATCTGGCCGGGAGGTGGAAACACCATATATTTT. Residues: CASIWPGGGNTIYF.

This clone was recorded at least ten times. V usage is TRBV4-1 and J usage is TRBJ2-1; perhaps TRBD1 as D (5 bases). Germline CDR1 MGHRA, CDR2 YSYEKL. With 4 bases removed from V and 9 bases from J, the gap between germline ends came to 13 bases. This CDR3 region has 13 residues. In nucleotides, the CDR3 is TGCGCCAGCAGCCCCCTAGGGGCCCCTGAGCAGTTCTTC. Amino acids: CASSPLGAPEQFF.

This clone was picked up many times. V is TRBV5-6 and J is TRBJ1-4; D gene unclear. This CDR3 has 11 amino acids. V lost 4 bases and J 5 bases, leaving 3 bases between the germline ends. CDR1 is SGHDT and CDR2 is YYEEEE in the germline V gene. DNA of the CDR3: TGTGCCAGCAGCGCGAATGAAAAACTGTTTTTT. This gives the protein CASSANEKLFF.

This clone appeared many times. This sequence joins TRBV12-3 or TRBV12-4 and TRBJ1-1, with 7 bases aligning to TRBD1. J lost 1 base, V lost 5 bases, and 4 bases had no gene match. The CDR3 has 14 amino acids. CDR3 DNA sequence: TGTGCCAGCAGTCCCGGGACAGCGAACACTGAAGCTTTCTTT. It codes for CASSPGTANTEAFF.

This clone has ten or more counts. V and J are TRBV7-2 and TRBJ2-7; D uncertain. Germline values: CDR1 SGHTA, CDR2 FQGNSA. Trimming took off 7 bases at V and 4 bases at J, with 14 bases between the two ends. The CDR3 consists of 13 residues. The CDR3 bases are TGTGCCAGCAACAGACCTCCCCATTACGAGCAGTACTTC. This encodes CASNRPPHYEQYF.

The table lists this clone with many counts. The chain joins TRBV7-2 to TRBJ2-1; 7 nucleotides agree with TRBD1. The V and J ends lost 3 bases and 4 bases, in that order; junction bases with no gene match: 6. From germline, CDR1 is SGHTA and CDR2 FQGNSA. The CDR3 extends over 15 amino acids. The CDR3: CASSLADRTYNEQFF. The CDR3 region has the DNA TGTGCCAGCAGCTTGGCGGACAGGACATACAATGAGCAGTTCTTC.

Many counts were recorded for this clone. The same CDR3 arises from other DNA sequences in this sample as well. The chain carries TRBV27 and TRBJ1-2; the D is unclear. The germline V gene has CDR1 MNHEY and CDR2 SMNVEV (reference sequence). This CDR3 has 13 amino acids. Trimming took 5 bases from V and 8 from J, leaving 15 bases between them. CDR3 residues: CASSIGGPGGYTF. CDR3 DNA: TGTGCCAGCAGTATAGGCGGCCCGGGGGGCTACACCTTC.

By frequency in the sample, this clone is medium-sized. The chain is built from TRBV20-1 and TRBJ2-7; possible D gene TRBD2, 7 bases. V was shortened by 1 base and J by 0 bases, with 16 bases between the two germline ends. The germline V gene has CDR1 DFQATT and CDR2 SNEGSKA (reference sequence). CDR3 length equals 16 residues. The CDR3: CSARVREGVASYEQYF. Written as DNA, the CDR3 is TGCAGTGCTAGAGTGAGGGAGGGGGTGGCCTCCTACGAGCAGTACTTC.

The V gene is TRBV25-1, the J gene TRBJ2-7, with a weak D call TRBD2 (7 bases). This CDR3 is 12 amino acids long. Germline-derived CDR1 and CDR2 are MGHDK and SYGVNS. Here the CDR3 DNA reads TGTGTCGCCACGGGGGGACACTACGAGCAGTACTTC. Translation: CVATGGHYEQYF.

Points on this clone: One end of the junction fails to match germline, which may point to a read error. V usage is TRBV6-1 and J usage is TRBJ2-7, with TRBD2 as a possible D gene (5 bases). Germline assignment: CDR1 MNHNS and CDR2 SASEGT. There are 14 residues in the CDR3. The chain's CDR3 is CASSELGLSYEQYF. The CDR3 DNA follows: TGTGCCAGCAGTGAACTCGGACTCTCCTACGAGCAGTACTTT.

Judged by abundance, this clone is medium-sized (0.01 to 0.1%). The chain couples TRBV6-1 to TRBJ2-3, with 8 bases identical to TRBD2. CDR1 and CDR2 (germline): MNHNS, SASEGT. This CDR3 region has 16 residues. V trimming: 1 base; J trimming: 6 bases; junction bases outside the gene matches: 9. The CDR3 here is CASSEVPGGPSDTQYF. The CDR3 nucleotides are TGTGCCAGCAGTGAAGTCCCGGGGGGGCCGTCGGATACGCAGTATTTT.